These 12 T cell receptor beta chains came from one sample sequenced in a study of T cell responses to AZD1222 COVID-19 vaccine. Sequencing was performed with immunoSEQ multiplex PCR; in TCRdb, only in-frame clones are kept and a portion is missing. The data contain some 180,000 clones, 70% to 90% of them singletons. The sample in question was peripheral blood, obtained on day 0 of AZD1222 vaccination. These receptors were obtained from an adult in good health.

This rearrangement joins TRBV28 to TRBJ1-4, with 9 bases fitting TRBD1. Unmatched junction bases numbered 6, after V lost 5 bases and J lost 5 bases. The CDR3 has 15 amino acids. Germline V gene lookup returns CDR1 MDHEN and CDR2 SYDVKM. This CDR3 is CASSRSGQGNEKLFF. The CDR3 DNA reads TGTGCCAGCAGTCGATCGGGACAGGGAAATGAAAAACTGTTTTTT.

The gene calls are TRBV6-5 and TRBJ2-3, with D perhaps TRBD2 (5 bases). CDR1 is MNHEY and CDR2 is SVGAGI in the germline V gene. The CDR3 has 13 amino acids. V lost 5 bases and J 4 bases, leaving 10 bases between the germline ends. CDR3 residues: CASSTRRADTQYF. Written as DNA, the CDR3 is TGTGCCAGCAGTACTAGACGTGCAGATACGCAGTATTTT.

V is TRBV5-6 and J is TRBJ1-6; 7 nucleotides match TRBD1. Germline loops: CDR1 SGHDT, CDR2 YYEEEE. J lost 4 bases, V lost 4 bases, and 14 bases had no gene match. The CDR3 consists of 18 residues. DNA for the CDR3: TGTGCCAGCAGCACCCGCGATGGACAGGCGATTTATAATTCACCCCTCCACTTT. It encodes CASSTRDGQAIYNSPLHF.

The CDR3 bases are TGTGCCAGCAGTGAAGCGCTGGACGGGGCCTACGAGCAGTACTTC. As protein: CASSEALDGAYEQYF. The V call is TRBV6-1, the J call TRBJ2-7, with a possible D match to TRBD2 (5 bases). The V end was cut by 0 bases, the J end by 2 bases, with 11 bases between. The germline CDR1 and CDR2 sequences are MNHNS and SASEGT. The CDR3 consists of 15 residues.

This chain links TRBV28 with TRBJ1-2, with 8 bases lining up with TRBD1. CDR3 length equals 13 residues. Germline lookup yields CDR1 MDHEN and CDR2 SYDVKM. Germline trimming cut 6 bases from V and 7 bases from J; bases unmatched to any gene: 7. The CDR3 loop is CASSNLRGLGYTF. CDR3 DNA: TGTGCCAGCAGCAATCTCAGGGGGCTTGGCTACACCTTC.

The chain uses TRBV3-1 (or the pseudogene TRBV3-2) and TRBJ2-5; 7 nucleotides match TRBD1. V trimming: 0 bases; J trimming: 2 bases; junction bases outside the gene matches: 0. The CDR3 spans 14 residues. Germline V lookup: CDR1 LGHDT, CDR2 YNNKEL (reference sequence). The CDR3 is CASSQDRGQETQYF. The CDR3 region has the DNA TGTGCCAGCAGCCAAGACAGGGGGCAAGAGACCCAGTACTTC.

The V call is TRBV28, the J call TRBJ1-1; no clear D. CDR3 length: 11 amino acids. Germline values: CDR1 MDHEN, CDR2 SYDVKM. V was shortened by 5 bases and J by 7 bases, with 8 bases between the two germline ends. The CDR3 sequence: CASSPDHEAFF. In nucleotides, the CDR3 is TGTGCCAGCAGTCCAGACCATGAAGCTTTCTTT.

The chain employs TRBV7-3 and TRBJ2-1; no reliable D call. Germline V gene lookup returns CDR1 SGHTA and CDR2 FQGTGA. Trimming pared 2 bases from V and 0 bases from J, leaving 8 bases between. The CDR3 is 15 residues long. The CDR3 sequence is CASSLGAPSYNEQFF. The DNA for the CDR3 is TGTGCCAGCAGCTTAGGCGCTCCCTCCTACAATGAGCAGTTCTTC.

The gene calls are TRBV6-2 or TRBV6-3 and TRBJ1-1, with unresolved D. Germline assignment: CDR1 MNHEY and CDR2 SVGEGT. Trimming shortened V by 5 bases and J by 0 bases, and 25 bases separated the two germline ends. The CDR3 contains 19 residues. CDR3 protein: CASSTRTRTALLVNTEAFF. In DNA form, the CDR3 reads TGTGCCAGCAGTACGAGAACTCGGACCGCGTTGTTGGTGAACACTGAAGCTTTCTTT.

The CDR3 protein is CASSSTGTGGINSPLHF. The CDR3 DNA sequence: TGTGCCAGCAGCTCTACCGGGACAGGGGGAATCAATTCACCCCTCCACTTT. The gene calls are TRBV7-2 and TRBJ1-6; TRBD1 matches at 11 bases. With V trimmed by 4 bases and J by 7 bases, 9 bases remained unmatched. Germline CDR1 is SGHTA and CDR2 is FQGNSA. CDR3 length equals 17 residues.

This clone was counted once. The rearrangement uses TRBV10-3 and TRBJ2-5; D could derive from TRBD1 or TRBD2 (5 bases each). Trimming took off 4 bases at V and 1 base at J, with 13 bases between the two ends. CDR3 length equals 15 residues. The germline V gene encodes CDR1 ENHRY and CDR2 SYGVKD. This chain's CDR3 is CAISARDPLQETQYF. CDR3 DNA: TGTGCCATCAGTGCCCGGGACCCACTCCAAGAGACCCAGTACTTC.

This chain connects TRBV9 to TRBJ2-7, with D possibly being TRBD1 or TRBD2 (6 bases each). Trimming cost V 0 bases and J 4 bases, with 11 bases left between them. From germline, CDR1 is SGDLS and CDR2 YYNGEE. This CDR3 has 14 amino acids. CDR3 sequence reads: CASSVGRGGYEQYF. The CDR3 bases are TGTGCCAGCAGCGTAGGCAGGGGAGGTTACGAGCAGTACTTC.